Described below is a single T cell receptor beta chain sequence and its context. Methods used by the authors: Reference gene primer amplification gave nucleated cell count estimates. The protocol was immunoSEQ multiplex PCR, while the TCRdb copy is restricted to in-frame clones and leaves out a portion. Clone size and V and J calls were adopted from that table, with D and trimming inferred from the DNA. Of roughly 330,000 clones listed, more than 75% are singletons. The sample belongs to a study of blood T cell repertoires in COVID-19. The cohort comprised adults aged about 18 to 90 years residing in about two dozen US areas. The study assigned cohorts using participant-reported clinical history. Donors in Cohort 3 counted as recovered after two negative PCRs, clearance, or symptom resolution. Germline V lookup: CDR1 SGHTA, CDR2 FQGTGA. CDR3 length equals 14 residues. V lost 3 bases to trimming and J lost 2 bases, with 10 bases between them.

The sample consisted of PBMCs or T cells enriched from blood (not recorded which). This chain links TRBV7-3 with TRBJ1-1, with a possible D match to TRBD1 (6 bases). This receptor was obtained from a young woman who had recovered from COVID-19. The CDR3 protein is CASSLDSTNTEAFF. The CDR3 DNA sequence: TGTGCCAGCAGCTTGGACAGCACAAACACTGAAGCTTTCTTT.